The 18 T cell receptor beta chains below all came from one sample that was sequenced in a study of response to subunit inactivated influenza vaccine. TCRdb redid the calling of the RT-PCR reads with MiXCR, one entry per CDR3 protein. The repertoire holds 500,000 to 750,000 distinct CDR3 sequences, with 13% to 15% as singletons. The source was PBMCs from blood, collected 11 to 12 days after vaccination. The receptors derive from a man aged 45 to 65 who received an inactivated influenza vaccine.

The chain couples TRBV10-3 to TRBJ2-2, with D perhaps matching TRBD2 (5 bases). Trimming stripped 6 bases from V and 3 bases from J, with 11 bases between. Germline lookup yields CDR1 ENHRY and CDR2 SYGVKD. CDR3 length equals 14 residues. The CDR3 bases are TGTGCCATCAGCCGCGGGTTCGACACCGGGGAGCTGTTTTTT. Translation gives CAISRGFDTGELFF.

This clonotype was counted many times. The CDR3 loop reads CATSVGLNTEAFF. CDR3 coding DNA: TGTGCCACCAGTGTCGGCTTGAACACTGAAGCTTTCTTT. This chain links TRBV24-1 with TRBJ1-1; D is undetermined. This CDR3 contains 13 residues. Per germline, CDR1 KGHDR and CDR2 SFDVKD. V gave up 5 bases and J gave up 0 bases, with 6 bases separating them.

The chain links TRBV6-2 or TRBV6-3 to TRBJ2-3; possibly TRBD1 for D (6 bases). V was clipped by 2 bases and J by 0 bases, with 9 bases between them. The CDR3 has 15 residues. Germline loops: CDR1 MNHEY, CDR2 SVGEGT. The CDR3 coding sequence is TGTGCCAGCAGTTACGGGGGACATAGCACAGATACGCAGTATTTT. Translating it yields CASSYGGHSTDTQYF.

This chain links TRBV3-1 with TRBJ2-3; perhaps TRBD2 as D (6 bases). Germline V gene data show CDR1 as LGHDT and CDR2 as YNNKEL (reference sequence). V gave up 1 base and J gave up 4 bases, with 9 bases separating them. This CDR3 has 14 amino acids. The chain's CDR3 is CASSQAGESDTQYF. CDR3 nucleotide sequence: TGTGCCAGCAGCCAAGCGGGGGAGTCAGATACGCAGTATTTT.

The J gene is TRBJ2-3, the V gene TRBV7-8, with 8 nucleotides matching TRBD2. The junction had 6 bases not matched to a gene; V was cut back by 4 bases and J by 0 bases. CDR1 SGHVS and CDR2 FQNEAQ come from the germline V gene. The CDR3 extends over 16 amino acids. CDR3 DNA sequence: TGTGCCAGCAGCTCCCCCGGGGGGGCGAGCACAGATACGCAGTATTTT. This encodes CASSSPGGASTDTQYF.

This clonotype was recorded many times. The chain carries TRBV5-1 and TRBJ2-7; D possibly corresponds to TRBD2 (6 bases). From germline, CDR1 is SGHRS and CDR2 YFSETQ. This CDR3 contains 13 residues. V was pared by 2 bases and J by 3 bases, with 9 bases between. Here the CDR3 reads CASSLGDFYEQYF. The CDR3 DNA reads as TGCGCCAGCAGCTTAGGGGACTTCTACGAGCAGTACTTC.

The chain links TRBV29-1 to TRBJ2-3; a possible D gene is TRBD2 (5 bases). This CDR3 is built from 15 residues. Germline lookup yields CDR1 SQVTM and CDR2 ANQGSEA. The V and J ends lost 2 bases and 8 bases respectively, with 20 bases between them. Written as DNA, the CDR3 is TGCAGCGTTGAAAGCCCGGGAATCTCCGCGGTTACGCAGTATTTT. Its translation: CSVESPGISAVTQYF.

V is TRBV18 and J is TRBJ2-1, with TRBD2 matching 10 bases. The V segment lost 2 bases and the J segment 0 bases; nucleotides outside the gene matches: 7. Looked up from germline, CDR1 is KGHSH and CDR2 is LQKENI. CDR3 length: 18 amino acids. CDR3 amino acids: CASSPGLAGVLSYNEQFF. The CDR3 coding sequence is TGTGCCAGCTCACCAGGGCTAGCGGGAGTCCTCTCCTACAATGAGCAGTTCTTC.

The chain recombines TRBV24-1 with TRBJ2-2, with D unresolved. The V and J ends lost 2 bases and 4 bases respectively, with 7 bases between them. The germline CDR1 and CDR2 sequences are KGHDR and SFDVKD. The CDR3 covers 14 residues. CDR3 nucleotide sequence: TGTGCCACCAGTGATTCCGTGGTCACCGGGGAGCTGTTTTTT. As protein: CATSDSVVTGELFF.

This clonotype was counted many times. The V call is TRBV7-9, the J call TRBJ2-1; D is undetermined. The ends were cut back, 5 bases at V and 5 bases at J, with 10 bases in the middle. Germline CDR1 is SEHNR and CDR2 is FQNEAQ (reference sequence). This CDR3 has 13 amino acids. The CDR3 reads CASSIDLNNEQFF. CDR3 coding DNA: TGTGCCAGCAGCATCGACTTAAACAATGAGCAGTTCTTC.

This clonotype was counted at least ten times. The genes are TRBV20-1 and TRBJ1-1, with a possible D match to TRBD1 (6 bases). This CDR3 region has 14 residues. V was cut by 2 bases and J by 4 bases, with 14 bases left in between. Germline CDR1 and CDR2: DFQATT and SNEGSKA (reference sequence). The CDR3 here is CSARLRGWGTEAFF. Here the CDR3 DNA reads TGCAGTGCTAGACTCAGGGGTTGGGGCACTGAAGCTTTCTTT.

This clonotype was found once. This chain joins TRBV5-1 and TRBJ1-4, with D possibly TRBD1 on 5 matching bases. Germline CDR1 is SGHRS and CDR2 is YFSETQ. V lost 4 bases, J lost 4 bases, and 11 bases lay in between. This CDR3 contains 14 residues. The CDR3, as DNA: TGCGCCAGCAGCCACAGAGGGGTTAATGAAAAACTGTTTTTT. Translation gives CASSHRGVNEKLFF.

In DNA form, the CDR3 reads TGTGCCACCAGCAGGGAGGGACAGGGAAACTATGGCTACACCTTC. This gives the protein CATSREGQGNYGYTF. The chain combines TRBV15 with TRBJ1-2; 9 bases match TRBD1. This CDR3 is 15 amino acids long. CDR1 and CDR2 (germline): LNHNV, YYDKDF (reference sequence). V trimming: 3 bases; J trimming: 2 bases; junction bases outside the gene matches: 4. Looking up the rest from reference TRBV15 and TRBJ1-2 gives the full variable domain: DAMVIQNPRYQVTQFGKPVTLSCSQTLNHNVMYWYQQKSSQAPKLLFHYYDKDFNNEADTPDNFQSRRPNTSFCFLDIRSPGLGDTAMYLCATSREGQGNYGYTFGSGTRLTVV.

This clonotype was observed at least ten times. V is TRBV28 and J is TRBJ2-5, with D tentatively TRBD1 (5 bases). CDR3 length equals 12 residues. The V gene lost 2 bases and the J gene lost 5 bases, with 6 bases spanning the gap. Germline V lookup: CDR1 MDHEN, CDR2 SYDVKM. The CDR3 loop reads CASSLNRETQYF. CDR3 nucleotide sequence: TGTGCCAGCAGTTTAAACAGGGAGACCCAGTACTTC.

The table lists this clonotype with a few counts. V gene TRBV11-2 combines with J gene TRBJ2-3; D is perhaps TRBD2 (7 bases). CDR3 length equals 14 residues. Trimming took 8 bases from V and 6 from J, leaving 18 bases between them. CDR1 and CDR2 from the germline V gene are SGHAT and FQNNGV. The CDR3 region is CASRGRGDMDTQYF. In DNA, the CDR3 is TGTGCCAGCCGAGGGAGGGGGGATATGGATACGCAGTATTTT.

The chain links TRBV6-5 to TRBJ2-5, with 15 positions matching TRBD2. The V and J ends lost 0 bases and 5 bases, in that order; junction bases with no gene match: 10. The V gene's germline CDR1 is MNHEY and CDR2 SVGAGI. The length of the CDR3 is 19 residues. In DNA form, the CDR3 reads TGTGCCAGCAGTTACTCTTTTTATGGGACTAGCGGGAGGCTGGAGACCCAGTACTTC. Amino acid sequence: CASSYSFYGTSGRLETQYF.

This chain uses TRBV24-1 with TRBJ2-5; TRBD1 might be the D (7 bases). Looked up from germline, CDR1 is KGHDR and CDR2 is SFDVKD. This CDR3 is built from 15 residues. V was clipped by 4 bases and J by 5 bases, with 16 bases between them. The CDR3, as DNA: TGTGCCACCAGTGAAAGGGGGCGCGGGGCGGAGACCCAGTACTTC. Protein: CATSERGRGAETQYF.

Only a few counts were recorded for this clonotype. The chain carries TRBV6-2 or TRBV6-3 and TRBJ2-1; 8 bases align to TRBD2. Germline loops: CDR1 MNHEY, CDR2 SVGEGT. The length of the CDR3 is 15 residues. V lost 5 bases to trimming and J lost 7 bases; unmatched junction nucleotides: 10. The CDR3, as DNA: TGTGCCAGCAGTCCGGACGGGGGGGCCCCTAATGAGCAGTTCTTC. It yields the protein CASSPDGGAPNEQFF.